The clone carrying this TCR beta chain was recorded a few times. The antigen remains unidentified. The V and J ends lost 1 base and 11 bases, in that order; junction bases with no gene match: 5. Per germline, CDR1 SGHKS and CDR2 YYEKEE (reference sequence). This CDR3 is 12 amino acids long. The sample originates from a study of PD-1 blockade in classical Hodgkin lymphoma. Study-level findings and limits: CD4+ TCR diversity, unlike CD8+, climbed significantly by C4D1. Complete responders showed a baseline diversity that resembled the diversity of newly diagnosed patients.

Relapse was seen in all patients after autologous stem cell transplantation, and brentuximab vedotin exposure was variable. Each best response was a complete response, a partial response or progressive disease. Data came from immunoSEQ multiplex PCR; TCRdb stores just in-frame clones and leaves some out. This table holds more than 25,000 clones, 65% to 90% found once. Sequenced material: peripheral blood mononuclear cells (PBMCs), taken at baseline. This clonotype was obtained from a human donor with classical Hodgkin lymphoma. The chain has TRBV5-5 and TRBJ1-1; 7 bases fit TRBD1. The CDR3 bases are TGTGCCAGCAGCTTGTCACAGGGGAGGGCTTTCTTT. This translates into CASSLSQGRAFF. Variable domain in full (rest from reference TRBV5-5 and TRBJ1-1): DAGVTQSPTHLIKTRGQQVTLRCSPISGHKSVSWYQQVLGQGPQFIFQYYEKEERGRGNFPDRFSARQFPNYSSELNVNALLLGDSALYLCASSLSQGRAFFGQGTRLTVV.